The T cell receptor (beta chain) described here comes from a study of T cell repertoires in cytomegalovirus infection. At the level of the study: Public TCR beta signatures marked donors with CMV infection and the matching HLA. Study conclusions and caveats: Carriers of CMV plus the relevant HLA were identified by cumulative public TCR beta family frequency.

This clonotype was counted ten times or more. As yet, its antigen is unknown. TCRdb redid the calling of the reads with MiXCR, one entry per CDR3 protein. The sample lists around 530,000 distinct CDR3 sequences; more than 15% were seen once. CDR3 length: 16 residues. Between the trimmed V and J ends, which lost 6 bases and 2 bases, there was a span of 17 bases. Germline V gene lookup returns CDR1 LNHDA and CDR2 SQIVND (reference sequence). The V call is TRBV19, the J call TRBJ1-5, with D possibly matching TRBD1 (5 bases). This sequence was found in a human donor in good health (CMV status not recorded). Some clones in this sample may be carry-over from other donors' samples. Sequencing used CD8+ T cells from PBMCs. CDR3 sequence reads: CASSPQGWKGNQPQHF. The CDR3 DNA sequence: TGTGCCAGTAGCCCCCAGGGTTGGAAGGGCAATCAGCCCCAGCATTTT.